The subject of this entry is one TCR beta chain. Its antigen remains unknown. This may arise from a read error, as a much more abundant clone is one base away. The source of the sample is a study of post-analysis software for immune sequencing data. Study overall: Disease courses included relapsing-remitting, secondary progressive and progressive-relapsing multiple sclerosis. Findings of the study overall: F measure showed strong co-clustering of same-batch samples. Patients showed TRBV5-6, TRBV5-1 and TRBV20-1 among a handful of TRBV segments more frequent than in controls. Comparison with controls showed significantly lower normalized Chao1 diversity in multiple sclerosis patients.

The CDR3 is made up of 14 amino acids. Unique molecular identifiers were carried by the TCR beta cDNA libraries. Using its own MiXCR run on the PCR reads, TCRdb lists one record per CDR3 protein. The table includes some 800,000 distinct CDR3 sequences, 40% to 55% detected once. The clonotype comes from a girl aged 5-17 years with multiple sclerosis. The chain uses TRBV12-3 or TRBV12-4 and TRBJ2-3, with D possibly being TRBD1 (5 bases). The sequenced material came from blood. The DNA for the CDR3 is TGTGCCAGCAGTTTAGGGCAGGGCACAGATGCGCAGTATTTT. This encodes CASSLGQGTDAQYF.